This T cell receptor beta chain is from a study of shared clonotypes between healthy human individuals. Sequencing was performed with immunoSEQ multiplex PCR; in TCRdb, only in-frame clones are kept and a portion is missing. Among some 1.5 million clones listed, roughly 96% were seen once. CDR1 is WSHSY, CDR2 SAAADI, per germline. This CDR3 has 17 amino acids. The V end was cut by 0 bases, the J end by 0 bases, with 12 bases between. What was sequenced was naive CD4+ T cells sorted from blood. As for subset: CD45RA+ positively selected. This chain joins TRBV10-2 and TRBJ1-5; TRBD1 is a possible D gene (5 bases). This receptor was obtained from a man aged 25-45 years in good health. CDR3 loop: CASSESAREYSNQPQHF. The CDR3 DNA sequence: TGCGCCAGCAGTGAGTCCGCCAGGGAATATAGCAATCAGCCCCAGCATTTT.